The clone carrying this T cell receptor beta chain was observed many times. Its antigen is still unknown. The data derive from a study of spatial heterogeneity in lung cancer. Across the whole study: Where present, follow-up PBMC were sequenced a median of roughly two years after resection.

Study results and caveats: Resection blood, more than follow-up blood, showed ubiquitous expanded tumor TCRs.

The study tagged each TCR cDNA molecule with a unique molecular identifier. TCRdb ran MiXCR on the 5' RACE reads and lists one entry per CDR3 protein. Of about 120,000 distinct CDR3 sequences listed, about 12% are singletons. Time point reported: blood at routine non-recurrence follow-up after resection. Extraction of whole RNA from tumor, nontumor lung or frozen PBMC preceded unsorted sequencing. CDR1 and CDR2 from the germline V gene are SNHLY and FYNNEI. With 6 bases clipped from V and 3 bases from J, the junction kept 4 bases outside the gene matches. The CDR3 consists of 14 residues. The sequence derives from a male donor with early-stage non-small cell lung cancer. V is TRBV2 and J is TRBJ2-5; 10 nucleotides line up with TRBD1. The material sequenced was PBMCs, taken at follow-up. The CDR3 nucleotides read TGTGCCAGCAGGGCCGGGACAGGGGAAGAGACCCAGTACTTC. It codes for CASRAGTGEETQYF.